The clone carrying this T cell receptor (beta chain) was observed a single time. Antigen unknown. Trimming shortened V by 0 bases and J by 0 bases, and 16 bases separated the two germline ends. Germline values: CDR1 SGHNT, CDR2 YYREEE (reference sequence). The CDR3 totals 17 residues. The data were obtained in a study of T cell responses to AZD1222 COVID-19 vaccine. Study-wide points: After two AZD1222 doses, spike-specific TCR breadth and depth rose versus day 0.

The data were produced by immunoSEQ multiplex PCR, yet TCRdb's version contains in-frame clones alone and is incomplete. The table includes around 120,000 clones, roughly 87% detected once. The J gene is TRBJ2-7, the V gene TRBV5-4, with D perhaps TRBD2 (7 bases). This sequence was found in an adult in good health. Sequencing was performed on peripheral blood, taken on day 0 of AZD1222 vaccination. CDR3 sequence reads: CASSLGGVGGLSYEQYF. In DNA, the CDR3 is TGTGCCAGCAGCTTGGGTGGCGTGGGGGGGCTCTCCTACGAGCAGTACTTC.